Listed below are T cell receptor beta chains from one sample, sequenced in a study of blood T cell repertoires in COVID-19. Clones were read by immunoSEQ multiplex PCR, and TCRdb kept only the in-frame ones, dropping some. Of 200,000 to 250,000 clones listed, around four fifths are singletons. Sequenced sample: peripheral blood. The receptors derive from a woman older than 75 with active or convalescent COVID-19. The CDR3 runs from the conserved cysteine through the conserved F or W. The D gene is left open where the match is weak. Rows give clone size only sometimes, using once, few, many, or a class for an expanded clone.

TRBV27,TRBJ1-2,NA,once,TGTGCCAGCTGGCGGGGGGACCCGGTCGGCGGCTACACCTTC,CASWRGDPVGGYTF
TRBV10-3,TRBJ1-1,NA,once,TGTGCCTTCCGGGGAACGAAAGGGACTGAAGCTTTCTTT,CAFRGTKGTEAFF
TRBV6-5,TRBJ2-5,TRBD1,NA,TGTGCCAGCAGGCGGACAGGGCGAGAGACCCAGTACTTC,CASRRTGRETQYF
TRBV5-6,TRBJ2-7,TRBD2,NA,TGTGCCAGCAGCCCTGGTGCTGGGACTAACTACGAGCAGTACTTC,CASSPGAGTNYEQYF
TRBV19,TRBJ2-7,TRBD1,few,TGTGCCAGTAGTACGGGACAGCGCTACGAGCAGTACTTC,CASSTGQRYEQYF
TRBV7-9,TRBJ1-3,TRBD1,NA,TGTGCCAGCAGCTTATCTTACGGGACAGCAAGCTCTGGAAACACCATATATTTT,CASSLSYGTASSGNTIYF
TRBV7-9,TRBJ2-7,NA,NA,TGTGCCAGCAGCCGTACGGGGGTGGTCTACGAGCAGTACTTC,CASSRTGVVYEQYF
TRBV4-3,TRBJ1-2,NA,NA,TGCGCCAGCAGCCAAGATTCGCAGGGGCGCTATGGCTACACCTTC,CASSQDSQGRYGYTF
TRBV7-9,TRBJ1-2,NA,NA,TGTGCCAGCAGCTTAGCTCAAAACGAGTATGGCTACACCTTC,CASSLAQNEYGYTF
TRBV5-6,TRBJ2-1,TRBD2,NA,TGTGCCAGCATCCTAGCGGGGGGGCCCTACAATGAGCAGTTCTTC,CASILAGGPYNEQFF
TRBV4-1,TRBJ2-7,TRBD2,NA,TGCGCCAGCAGCCAAGAGGGGGGTTCCGGACTAGCGGGAGTTTGGGAGCAGTACTTC,CASSQEGGSGLAGVWEQYF
TRBV7-2,TRBJ1-2,NA,NA,TGTGCCAGCAGCTTAGGTAGGGGCCCGGACGGCTACACCTTC,CASSLGRGPDGYTF
TRBV5-1,TRBJ1-3,NA,NA,TGCGCCAGCAGTTACGCACTCTCTGGAAACACCATATATTTT,CASSYALSGNTIYF
TRBV7-8,TRBJ2-1,TRBD2,NA,TGTGCCATCGGGCGGGGGAGCTCCTACAATGAGCAGTTCTTC,CAIGRGSSYNEQFF
TRBV7-2,TRBJ2-3,NA,NA,TGTGCCAGCAGCTTAGTTGGAGGGACAGATACGCAGTATTTT,CASSLVGGTDTQYF
TRBV5-1,TRBJ1-1,TRBD1,NA,TGCGCCAGCAGCCCTGCCCCCGGGACAGGGACCACTGAAGCTTTCTTT,CASSPAPGTGTTEAFF
TRBV19,TRBJ1-5,TRBD1,once,TGTGCCAGTAGTAGCGGGACAGCTAGCAATCAGCCCCAGCATTTT,CASSSGTASNQPQHF
TRBV11-3,TRBJ2-5,NA,NA,TGTGCCAGCAGCTTAGTGGGGAGCACTCTTCGGTTGACCCAGTACTTC,CASSLVGSTLRLTQYF
TRBV7-6,TRBJ2-7,TRBD2,NA,TGTGCCAGCAGCAAGACTGTCGGGCAAGCGGGAGGGGCCCACGAGCAGTACTTC,CASSKTVGQAGGAHEQYF
TRBV18,TRBJ2-7,TRBD1,NA,TGTGCCAGCTCACGGGACAGGGGGTCCGAGCAGTACTTC,CASSRDRGSEQYF
TRBV6-5,TRBJ2-3,NA,NA,TGTGCCAGCAGTTACGGGGAGGCCTCGGCCCCGGATACGCAGTATTTT,CASSYGEASAPDTQYF
TRBV7-2,TRBJ2-5,TRBD2,NA,TGTGCCAGCAGCTTAGCGTTAGCGGGAGGGCCTCGGGAGACCCAGTACTTC,CASSLALAGGPRETQYF
TRBV3-1/TRBV3-2,TRBJ1-1,NA,NA,TGTGCCAGCAGCCAAGATGGCAGGGAAACTGAAGCTTTCTTT,CASSQDGRETEAFF
TRBV7-9,TRBJ2-7,NA,NA,TGTGCCAGCAGCTTAGCGGGAGGAGGCGAGCAGTACTTC,CASSLAGGGEQYF
TRBV6-5,TRBJ2-5,NA,few,TGTGCCAGCAGTTACTCGGGGGGGGCTTTGGAGACCCAGTACTTC,CASSYSGGALETQYF
TRBV4-1,TRBJ1-4,NA,NA,TGCGCCAGCAGCCAAGATTGGCGTGGTGCGGGGGGAGCTAATGAAAAACTGTTTTTT,CASSQDWRGAGGANEKLFF
TRBV6-6,TRBJ2-7,NA,NA,TGTGCCAGCAGTTACTCGACACAGTTAGGCGAGCAGTACTTC,CASSYSTQLGEQYF
TRBV7-2,TRBJ2-5,NA,NA,TGTGCCAGCAGCCTCACTTTAGGTGCCCTAGGGACCCAGTACTTC,CASSLTLGALGTQYF
TRBV7-9,TRBJ2-7,TRBD1,NA,TGTGCCAGCAGCTTAACACAGGGGGCCTACGAGCAGTACTTC,CASSLTQGAYEQYF
TRBV10-3,TRBJ1-3,NA,NA,TGTGCCATCAGTGAGTCTGGGCAGGGATACCTCTCTGGAAACACCATATATTTT,CAISESGQGYLSGNTIYF
TRBV11-3,TRBJ2-2,NA,NA,TGTGCCAGCAGCGTCAGGGTGAACACCGGGGAGCTGTTTTTT,CASSVRVNTGELFF
TRBV24-1,TRBJ2-3,NA,NA,TGTGCCACCAGTGATACCGGGACTCGAGGCACAGATACGCAGTATTTT,CATSDTGTRGTDTQYF
TRBV12-5,TRBJ2-7,TRBD1,NA,TGTGCTAGTGGTTTGGAAGGGGGCGTCTCAATGTACTTC,CASGLEGGVSMYF
TRBV5-1,TRBJ1-5,NA,NA,TGCGCCAGCAGCCCAGGTCCCAGGGGAGTGAATCAGCCCCAGCATTTT,CASSPGPRGVNQPQHF
TRBV24-1,TRBJ2-1,NA,NA,TGTGCCACCAGTGCCTCAGACTTCTCCTACAATGAGCAGTTCTTC,CATSASDFSYNEQFF
TRBV28,TRBJ1-1,TRBD1,NA,TGTGCCAGCAGGGTGAGGGCTGACAGGGTGGGGGGAAACACTGAAGCTTTCTTT,CASRVRADRVGGNTEAFF
TRBV13,TRBJ2-1,NA,NA,TGTGCCAGCAGCCCCAGGGGCGCCTACAATGAGCAGTTCTTC,CASSPRGAYNEQFF
TRBV6-5,TRBJ2-3,NA,few,TGTGCCAGCACCGAGGCGGATACGCAGTATTTT,CASTEADTQYF
TRBV5-1,TRBJ1-1,NA,NA,TGCGCCAGCAGCCGAGGGCCGGGGAACACTGAAGCTTTCTTT,CASSRGPGNTEAFF
TRBV3-1/TRBV3-2,TRBJ1-1,NA,NA,TGTGCCAGCAGCCCGGGCACCGGGGCGGGGACTGAAGCTTTCTTT,CASSPGTGAGTEAFF
TRBV18,TRBJ2-2,TRBD1,NA,TGTGCCAGCTCACAGGGACAGTCCACCGGGGAGCTGTTTTTT,CASSQGQSTGELFF
TRBV7-6,TRBJ2-3,TRBD2,once,TGTGCCAGCAGCTTAGAGGCGGGAGGGCCTTTTACGGTAGATACGCAGTATTTT,CASSLEAGGPFTVDTQYF
TRBV5-4,TRBJ2-7,NA,NA,TGTGCCAGCAGCTTCCGGGGGGCCCCATACGAGCAGTACTTC,CASSFRGAPYEQYF
TRBV7-2,TRBJ1-2,TRBD1,once,TGTGCCAGCAGCTTAGGGGACAGGGGTAACTATGGCTACACCTTC,CASSLGDRGNYGYTF
TRBV28,TRBJ1-2,TRBD1,once,TGTGCCAGCAGGTCGACAGGGGTAGAGGGCTACACCTTC,CASRSTGVEGYTF
TRBV12-3/TRBV12-4,TRBJ1-2,NA,NA,TGTGCCAGCAGTTCGGGACTAATCTATGGCTACACCTTC,CASSSGLIYGYTF
TRBV4-1,TRBJ1-1,NA,NA,TGCGCCAGCAGCTCTTTCAGGGGCAAGAACACTGAAGCTTTCTTT,CASSSFRGKNTEAFF
TRBV11-3,TRBJ2-3,NA,NA,TGTGCCAGCAGCTTAGATCGGTTGGGCAGTACCACAGATACGCAGTATTTT,CASSLDRLGSTTDTQYF
TRBV3-1/TRBV3-2,TRBJ1-2,NA,NA,TGTGCCAGCAGCCAACAACAGTGGTGGGGCTACACCTTC,CASSQQQWWGYTF
TRBV11-3,TRBJ2-7,NA,NA,TGTGCCAGCAGCCTCCGGGACATTTCCTACGAGCAGTACTTC,CASSLRDISYEQYF
TRBV19,TRBJ1-5,TRBD1,NA,TGTGCCAGTAGTCCACAGGGGGCTAGACAGCCCCAGCATTTT,CASSPQGARQPQHF
TRBV5-1,TRBJ1-2,NA,NA,TGCGCCAGCAGCTCTACATACCAGACAGCCCGAAGCCCCTATGGCTACACCTTC,CASSSTYQTARSPYGYTF
TRBV6-5,TRBJ1-1,NA,NA,TGTGCCAGCCGCCGGGGGGGAGTCATGAACACTGAAGCTTTCTTT,CASRRGGVMNTEAFF
TRBV19,TRBJ2-7,NA,NA,TGTGCCAGTAGTATGAGAGGCTACGAGCAGTACTTC,CASSMRGYEQYF